Following are 16 T cell receptor beta chains from one sample sequenced in a study of molecular identifiers for immune sequencing clone quantification. TCRdb independently ran MiXCR on the PCR reads; one entry per CDR3 protein. The sample shows under 600,000 distinct CDR3 sequences, 20% to 25% of them seen only once. Specimen: naive CD8+ T cells from blood, with Jurkat cell RNA spiked in. The subset was: FACS-sorted CD8+CD4-CCR7+CD45RA+ naive T cells. Source of these receptors: a human donor in good health. Some libraries in this study had Jurkat cell RNA spiked in.

This clonotype was seen a handful of times. This chain connects TRBV4-1 to TRBJ2-5; D perhaps matches TRBD1 (5 bases). The CDR3 spans 14 residues. The germline CDR1 and CDR2 sequences are MGHRA and YSYEKL. V lost 1 base and J 4 bases, leaving 10 bases between the germline ends. The CDR3 DNA reads as TGCGCCAGCAGCCAAGCAGCAGGGTCAGAGACCCAGTACTTC. Protein: CASSQAAGSETQYF.

In this sample, this clonotype turned up many times. This rearrangement joins TRBV4-1 to TRBJ1-1; D might be TRBD1 (5 bases). The V gene lost 4 bases and the J gene lost 2 bases, with 14 bases spanning the gap. The germline V gene has CDR1 MGHRA and CDR2 YSYEKL. The CDR3 is made up of 15 amino acids. The CDR3 DNA is TGCGCCAGCAGCCTTGCATGGGGCTCCAACACTGAAGCTTTCTTT. It translates to CASSLAWGSNTEAFF.

The chain links TRBV7-8 to TRBJ2-5; D might be TRBD2 (5 bases). V was shortened by 1 base and J by 5 bases, with 23 bases between the two germline ends. The CDR3 has 18 residues. Germline CDR1 and CDR2: SGHVS and FQNEAQ. CDR3 nucleotides: TGTGCCAGCAGCTTAGTTGTCCCTAGCCTTTTGGTTAAGGAGACCCAGTACTTC. Its translation is CASSLVVPSLLVKETQYF.

This clonotype was picked up many times. The V call is TRBV7-9, the J call TRBJ2-3; tentatively, D is TRBD1 or TRBD2 (6 bases each). Trimming took off 5 bases at V and 0 bases at J, with 12 bases between the two ends. This CDR3 has 15 amino acids. Germline values: CDR1 SEHNR, CDR2 FQNEAQ (reference sequence). CDR3: CASSPVGGSTDTQYF. CDR3 sequence (DNA): TGTGCCAGCAGCCCAGTAGGGGGGAGCACAGATACGCAGTATTTT.

This clonotype has only a few counts. The chain carries TRBV4-3 and TRBJ1-2, with 9 bases lining up with TRBD1. V lost 0 bases and J lost 8; bases outside the gene matches: 7. In germline, CDR1 is LGHNA, CDR2 YSLEER. The CDR3 extends over 15 amino acids. In DNA, the CDR3 is TGCGCCAGCAGCCAAGATCACAGGGGGCGAGGGGGCTACACCTTC. Its protein product is CASSQDHRGRGGYTF.

This clonotype was recorded a few times. V gene TRBV27 combines with J gene TRBJ1-4; D ambiguous. Germline V gene sequence: CDR1 MNHEY, CDR2 SMNVEV (reference sequence). Trimming took 2 bases from V and 7 from J, leaving 11 bases between them. CDR3 length: 14 amino acids. The CDR3 DNA reads TGTGCCAGCAGTTTAAACGGGGAAATTGAAAAACTGTTTTTT. Its translation: CASSLNGEIEKLFF.

This chain joins TRBV5-6 and TRBJ2-1; 8 bases are shared with TRBD1. The J segment lost 5 bases and the V segment lost 3 bases, leaving 7 bases of the junction unmatched. The CDR3 contains 15 residues. Germline V gene lookup returns CDR1 SGHDT and CDR2 YYEEEE. The CDR3 DNA reads TGTGCCAGCAGCTCGCTGCCGGGACAGGACAATGAGCAGTTCTTC. It is translated as CASSSLPGQDNEQFF. The full variable domain, with the rest looked up from reference TRBV5-6 and TRBJ2-1, is DAGVTQSPTHLIKTRGQQVTLRCSPKSGHDTVSWYQQALGQGPQFIFQYYEEEERQRGNFPDRFSGHQFPNYSSELNVNALLLGDSALYLCASSSLPGQDNEQFFGPGTRLTVL.

This clonotype was counted many times. The gene calls are TRBV7-9 and TRBJ2-7; no clear D. The CDR3 covers 12 residues. Germline CDR1 is SEHNR and CDR2 is FQNEAQ (reference sequence). V lost 3 bases and J 5 bases, leaving 8 bases between the germline ends. CDR3 region: CASSFLLDEQYF. CDR3 DNA: TGTGCCAGCAGCTTTCTGCTGGACGAGCAGTACTTC.

This clonotype was counted many times. The genes are TRBV29-1 and TRBJ2-7; D remains unclear. CDR1 and CDR2 (germline): SQVTM, ANQGSEA. V lost 0 bases and J lost 3, with 9 bases in between. This CDR3 contains 13 residues. The CDR3 region is CSVEDGAIYEQYF. Here the CDR3 DNA reads TGCAGCGTTGAAGACGGAGCCATCTACGAGCAGTACTTC.

V is TRBV7-9 and J is TRBJ1-2; no reliable D call. The CDR3 covers 14 residues. Germline V gene sequence: CDR1 SEHNR, CDR2 FQNEAQ (reference sequence). Trimming removed 2 bases at V and 6 bases at J, with 13 bases between. Here the CDR3 reads CASSLIQTVDGYTF. DNA of the CDR3: TGTGCCAGCAGCTTAATACAGACCGTGGATGGCTACACCTTC.

This CDR3 is CARSLGQGSYEQYF. The CDR3 nucleotides are TGTGCCAGAAGCTTGGGTCAGGGGTCCTACGAGCAGTACTTC. The chain has TRBV5-3 and TRBJ2-7; D possibly corresponds to TRBD1 (6 bases). TRBV5-3 is an ORF for which the function is uncertain. The ends were cut back, 0 bases at V and 1 base at J, with 8 bases in the middle. CDR3 length: 14 amino acids.

V gene TRBV20-1 combines with J gene TRBJ2-7; 9 bases agree with TRBD1. The germline V gene has CDR1 DFQATT and CDR2 SNEGSKA (reference sequence). The CDR3 loop spans 15 amino acids. The trim removed 1 base at V and 3 bases at J, leaving 7 bases unmatched. The CDR3 DNA is TGCAGTGCTAGAGTTCAGGACAGGGGCTGCTACGAGCAGTACTTC. It encodes CSARVQDRGCYEQYF.

This clonotype was counted only a few times. The chain links TRBV15 to TRBJ2-1; no firm D call. This CDR3 has 13 amino acids. Per germline, CDR1 LNHNV and CDR2 YYDKDF (reference sequence). Trimming removed 9 bases at V and 1 base at J, with 10 bases between. CDR3 coding DNA: TGTGCCACAGGAGCTAGGTCCTACAATGAGCAGTTCTTC. Amino acid sequence: CATGARSYNEQFF.

This clonotype was counted between two and nine times. The V and J genes are TRBV27 and TRBJ2-5, with D uncertain. CDR1 and CDR2 (germline): MNHEY, SMNVEV (reference sequence). This CDR3 spans 11 amino acids. The V end lost 8 bases, the J end lost 6 bases, and 10 bases lay between the germline ends. The DNA for the CDR3 is TGTGCCAGCGGATTTTATAAGACCCAGTACTTC. This codes for CASGFYKTQYF.

The V call is TRBV2, the J call TRBJ2-7, with TRBD1 identical over 7 bases. The CDR3 has 13 amino acids. The V gene's germline CDR1 is SNHLY and CDR2 FYNNEI. J lost 6 bases, V lost 7 bases, and 9 bases had no gene match. The CDR3 is CASKETGTVEQYF. The CDR3, as DNA: TGTGCCAGCAAGGAGACAGGGACCGTCGAGCAGTACTTC.

This clonotype showed up just a few times. J is TRBJ2-5 and V is TRBV6-5; 8 bases agree with TRBD2. The CDR3 has 14 amino acids. CDR1 and CDR2 (germline): MNHEY, SVGAGI. The V segment lost 3 bases and the J segment 2 bases; nucleotides outside the gene matches: 2. The CDR3 is CASSYSGTQETQYF. CDR3 in DNA: TGTGCCAGCAGTTATAGCGGGACTCAAGAGACCCAGTACTTC.